Below, 27 T cell receptor beta chains from the same sample are listed, as sequenced in a study of T-cell memory formation after mild COVID-19. From the 5' RACE reads, TCRdb called clonotypes with MiXCR, one entry per CDR3 protein. The sample lists 300,000 to 350,000 distinct CDR3 sequences; roughly an eighth were seen once. Sequenced material: PBMCs or a T cell subset sorted from them (not recorded which). These receptors were collected from a man aged 18 to 35 who had mild COVID-19 (a few samples of this study predate the infection). Cell type and time point are not known.

Ten or more counts support this clonotype. The chain is built from TRBV6-2 or TRBV6-3 and TRBJ2-3; D might be TRBD2 (5 bases). The CDR3 consists of 19 residues. Trimming took 2 bases from V and 2 from J, leaving 23 bases between them. From germline, CDR1 is MNHEY and CDR2 SVGEGT. CDR3 nucleotide sequence: TGTGCCAGCAGTTACCGCCGGGGAAAACCCGAGGGTTCCACAGATACGCAGTATTTT. It specifies CASSYRRGKPEGSTDTQYF.

The table lists this clonotype with many counts. This chain connects TRBV12-3 or TRBV12-4 to TRBJ2-5; D is uncertain. The CDR3 extends over 12 amino acids. Trimming cost V 1 base and J 4 bases, with 4 bases left between them. Here the CDR3 DNA reads TGTGCCAGCAGTTTAGGGCCAGAGACCCAGTACTTC. This codes for CASSLGPETQYF.

The V gene is TRBV13, the J gene TRBJ1-1, with D unclear. This CDR3 is built from 16 residues. Per the germline V gene, CDR1 is PRHDT and CDR2 is FYEKMQ (reference sequence). The V gene lost 3 bases and the J gene lost 3 bases, with 17 bases spanning the gap. CDR3 in amino acids: CASSLPWGGDDTEAFF. The CDR3 DNA reads as TGTGCCAGCAGCTTGCCTTGGGGAGGAGACGACACTGAAGCTTTCTTT.

This clonotype turned up a few times. This chain links TRBV5-1 with TRBJ2-1, with 11 nucleotides matching TRBD2. The CDR3 is 14 amino acids. The V and J ends lost 4 bases and 10 bases, in that order; junction bases with no gene match: 7. Germline CDR1 is SGHRS and CDR2 is YFSETQ. The CDR3 reads CASSLAGGQPEQFF. The CDR3 DNA reads TGCGCCAGCAGCCTAGCGGGGGGCCAACCAGAGCAGTTCTTC. The variable domain in full, completed from reference TRBV5-1 and TRBJ2-1, reads KAGVTQTPRYLIKTRGQQVTLSCSPISGHRSVSWYQQTPGQGLQFLFEYFSETQRNKGNFPGRFSGRQFSNSRSEMNVSTLELGDSALYLCASSLAGGQPEQFFGPGTRLTVL.

In this sample, this clonotype turned up a few times. The V and J genes are TRBV24-1 and TRBJ2-7; 7 bases align to TRBD1. This CDR3 is built from 16 residues. CDR1 and CDR2 from the germline V gene are KGHDR and SFDVKD. Trimming removed 1 base from V and 0 bases from J; junction bases left unmatched: 5. CDR3 in DNA: TGTGCCACCAGTGATTTTGGGACAGCGAGCTCCTACGAGCAGTACTTC. This translates into CATSDFGTASSYEQYF.

This chain connects TRBV6-5 to TRBJ2-5; 8 bases are shared with TRBD1. V dropped 6 bases and J dropped 5; count of bases not matched to a gene: 5. The CDR3 contains 13 residues. From germline, CDR1 is MNHEY and CDR2 SVGAGI. As DNA, the CDR3 is TGTGCCAGCAGCCACGACAGGGGCGAGACCCAGTACTTC. Protein sequence: CASSHDRGETQYF.

In this sample, this clonotype turned up a few times. V gene TRBV5-1 combines with J gene TRBJ1-2, with 8 bases identical to TRBD1. The length of the CDR3 is 15 residues. CDR1 SGHRS and CDR2 YFSETQ come from the germline V gene. J gave up 5 bases and V 4 bases, and 10 bases lay outside the gene matches. CDR3 nucleotide sequence: TGCGCCAGCAGCCCCGGGACAGGCGGGGGGTATGGCTACACCTTC. As protein: CASSPGTGGGYGYTF.

This clonotype occurred a few times. The chain links TRBV6-2 or TRBV6-3 to TRBJ2-6; a possible D gene is TRBD1 (5 bases). Germline CDR1 reads MNHEY; CDR2 reads SVGEGT. Trimming removed 6 bases from V and 4 bases from J, with 10 bases in between. The CDR3 spans 14 residues. In nucleotides, the CDR3 is TGTGCCAGCAGCCCCGCAGGGGGGGCCAACGTCCTGACTTTC. Its translation: CASSPAGGANVLTF.

This chain uses TRBV19 with TRBJ1-4; 8 bases agree with TRBD1. Germline V gene sequence: CDR1 LNHDA, CDR2 SQIVND (reference sequence). Losses at the gene ends were 5 bases for V and 13 bases for J; bases not matched to a gene: 6. The CDR3 totals 12 residues. The CDR3 nucleotides read TGTGCCAGTAGTCTCTATGACAGGGGACTGTTTTTT. It yields the protein CASSLYDRGLFF.

This chain connects TRBV18 to TRBJ2-3; 9 bases are shared with TRBD1. CDR1 KGHSH and CDR2 LQKENI come from the germline V gene. The CDR3 loop spans 15 amino acids. Losses at the gene ends were 3 bases for V and 6 bases for J; bases not matched to a gene: 7. The CDR3 DNA follows: TGTGCCAGCTCACCGCACAGGGGGCCGCGGGATACGCAGTATTTT. It specifies CASSPHRGPRDTQYF.

This clonotype was observed a few times. This chain connects TRBV4-1 to TRBJ1-1; TRBD1 matches at 8 bases. Looked up from germline, CDR1 is MGHRA and CDR2 is YSYEKL. This CDR3 spans 16 amino acids. Trimming cost V 4 bases and J 1 base; bases outside gene matches: 8. The CDR3 loop is CASSRRTGQKNTEAFF. CDR3 sequence (DNA): TGCGCCAGCAGCCGAAGGACAGGGCAAAAGAACACTGAAGCTTTCTTT.

The gene calls are TRBV30 and TRBJ2-7; TRBD1 matches 9 bases. After removal of 3 bases from V and 3 bases from J, the junction contained 6 bases not matched to a gene. Germline CDR1 and CDR2: GTSNPN and SVGIG (reference sequence). CDR3 length: 14 amino acids. The CDR3 spells CAWSFGQGNYEQYF. The CDR3 DNA reads TGTGCCTGGAGCTTCGGACAGGGGAACTACGAGCAGTACTTC.

This clonotype has a handful of counts. The rearrangement uses TRBV6-1 and TRBJ2-2; weak D call: TRBD1 (6 bases). Germline CDR1 and CDR2: MNHNS and SASEGT. This CDR3 comprises 14 residues. V lost 6 bases and J lost 5, with 13 bases in between. The CDR3 nucleotides read TGTGCCAGCAGGGACAGAATTTTGACCGGGGAGCTGTTTTTT. Translated: CASRDRILTGELFF.

The chain links TRBV5-6 to TRBJ1-1; D unresolved. Trimming stripped 3 bases from V and 2 bases from J, with 14 bases between. CDR3 size: 15 residues. CDR1 is SGHDT and CDR2 is YYEEEE in the germline V gene. The CDR3 sequence: CASSWGGQTNTEAFF. CDR3 DNA sequence: TGTGCCAGCAGCTGGGGTGGGCAGACCAACACTGAAGCTTTCTTT.

This clonotype has a count of ten or more. The chain combines TRBV24-1 with TRBJ2-3, with 8 bases matching TRBD1. Germline CDR1 and CDR2: KGHDR and SFDVKD. The trim removed 3 bases at V and 6 bases at J, leaving 7 bases unmatched. The CDR3 sequence is 15 residues long. As DNA, the CDR3 is TGTGCCACCAGTGATCGCGGAACAGGGGGGGATACGCAGTATTTT. Amino acids: CATSDRGTGGDTQYF.

The chain carries TRBV5-1 and TRBJ1-1; D ambiguous. This CDR3 has 15 amino acids. The V gene's germline CDR1 is SGHRS and CDR2 YFSETQ. Trimming removed 4 bases from V and 0 bases from J, with 13 bases in between. CDR3 DNA sequence: TGCGCCAGCAGCGCTCTCGGAGGGCTGAACACTGAAGCTTTCTTT. Amino acid sequence: CASSALGGLNTEAFF. Supplemented by reference TRBV5-1 and TRBJ1-1, the full variable domain reads KAGVTQTPRYLIKTRGQQVTLSCSPISGHRSVSWYQQTPGQGLQFLFEYFSETQRNKGNFPGRFSGRQFSNSRSEMNVSTLELGDSALYLCASSALGGLNTEAFFGQGTRLTVV.

This clonotype has a handful of counts. The V call is TRBV2, the J call TRBJ2-1; no definite D call. This CDR3 is 14 amino acids long. Germline V gene data show CDR1 as SNHLY and CDR2 as FYNNEI. V shed 4 bases and J shed 7 bases, with 14 bases lying between them. The CDR3 reads CASSGSYTSNEQFF. CDR3 nucleotides: TGTGCCAGCAGTGGGTCATACACATCTAATGAGCAGTTCTTC.

The genes are TRBV28 and TRBJ1-5, with TRBD1 matching 10 bases. The V gene end was trimmed by 5 bases and the J gene end by 1 base; junction bases not matched to a gene: 8. The CDR3 sequence is 17 residues long. Germline values: CDR1 MDHEN, CDR2 SYDVKM. CDR3 protein: CASSLRQGARSNQPQHF. The CDR3 DNA is TGTGCCAGCAGTCTTCGACAGGGGGCTCGGAGCAATCAGCCCCAGCATTTT. The whole variable domain, filled in from reference TRBV28 and TRBJ1-5, reads DVKVTQSSRYLVKRTGEKVFLECVQDMDHENMFWYRQDPGLGLRLIYFSYDVKMKEKGDIPEGYSVSREKKERFSLILESASTNQTSMYLCASSLRQGARSNQPQHFGDGTRLSIL.

This clonotype was observed a few times. This chain links TRBV9 with TRBJ1-3; 8 bases line up with TRBD1. V lost 2 bases and J lost 3; bases outside the gene matches: 10. The CDR3 runs to 17 residues. CDR1 is SGDLS and CDR2 is YYNGEE in the germline V gene. The CDR3 loop reads CASSVRPDREHGNTIYF. The CDR3 nucleotides read TGTGCCAGCAGCGTGAGGCCGGACAGGGAACATGGAAACACCATATATTTT.

This chain connects TRBV10-3 to TRBJ2-5; D is uncertain. V gave up 4 bases and J gave up 5 bases, with 11 bases separating them. Germline V gene data show CDR1 as ENHRY and CDR2 as SYGVKD. CDR3 length: 13 residues. CDR3 sequence reads: CAISGRMGETQYF. The CDR3, as DNA: TGTGCCATCAGTGGTAGGATGGGGGAGACCCAGTACTTC.

V usage is TRBV5-1 and J usage is TRBJ1-1, with TRBD1 matching over 7 bases. The trim removed 4 bases at V and 6 bases at J, leaving 6 bases unmatched. The CDR3 is 13 amino acids. From germline, CDR1 is SGHRS and CDR2 YFSETQ. DNA for the CDR3: TGCGCCAGCAGCCAACAGGGGATTCCTGAAGCTTTCTTT. Translated: CASSQQGIPEAFF.

Only a few counts were recorded for this clonotype. This chain connects TRBV6-2 or TRBV6-3 to TRBJ2-3; TRBD2 is a possible D gene (5 bases). The V end was cut by 3 bases, the J end by 11 bases, with 15 bases between. Germline CDR1 and CDR2: MNHEY and SVGEGT. The CDR3 has 13 amino acids. The CDR3 sequence is CASSYLLSGGQYF. For the CDR3, the DNA is TGTGCCAGCAGTTATCTCCTCAGCGGTGGGCAGTATTTT.

Notes on this clonotype: At one end the junction does not follow the germline gene, possibly because of a read error. This chain joins TRBV7-8 and TRBJ2-1, with 8 bases lining up with TRBD1. The CDR3 is 15 residues long. In germline, CDR1 is SGHVS, CDR2 FQNEAQ. The CDR3 coding sequence is TGTGACAGCAGCCCCCGGACAGGGCTTGCGAATGAGCAGTTCTTC. Translated: CDSSPRTGLANEQFF.

This clonotype was observed a few times. The chain joins TRBV14 to TRBJ1-1; D is possibly TRBD1 (5 bases). CDR3 length: 15 amino acids. With 2 bases removed from V and 5 bases from J, the gap between germline ends came to 15 bases. Germline-derived CDR1 and CDR2 are SGHDN and FVKESK. DNA for the CDR3: TGTGCCAGCAGCCAATCAGCAGGGTATGGGACTGAAGCTTTCTTT. Its translation is CASSQSAGYGTEAFF.

This clonotype was detected ten times or more. The chain has TRBV4-3 and TRBJ1-6; a possible D gene is TRBD1 (5 bases). Trimming removed 4 bases from V and 7 bases from J, with 5 bases in between. Germline CDR1 and CDR2: LGHNA and YSLEER. The CDR3 is made up of 12 amino acids. The CDR3 DNA reads as TGCGCCAGCAGCCGGACAAATTCACCCCTCCACTTT. This encodes CASSRTNSPLHF.

V is TRBV12-3 or TRBV12-4 and J is TRBJ1-6, with 8 bases that match TRBD1. The CDR3 is made up of 14 amino acids. Trimming cost V 3 bases and J 9 bases; bases outside gene matches: 4. The CDR3 here is CASSFQGAGSPLHF. The CDR3 DNA reads TGTGCCAGCAGTTTTCAGGGGGCAGGTTCACCCCTCCACTTT.

This clonotype was picked up many times. J is TRBJ2-7 and V is TRBV5-1; weak D call: TRBD2 (5 bases). CDR1 SGHRS and CDR2 YFSETQ come from the germline V gene. V dropped 4 bases and J dropped 3 bases, with 14 bases sitting between them. This CDR3 region has 14 residues. The CDR3: CASSARAGDYEQYV. For the CDR3, the DNA is TGCGCCAGCAGCGCCAGAGCCGGGGACTACGAGCAGTACGTC.